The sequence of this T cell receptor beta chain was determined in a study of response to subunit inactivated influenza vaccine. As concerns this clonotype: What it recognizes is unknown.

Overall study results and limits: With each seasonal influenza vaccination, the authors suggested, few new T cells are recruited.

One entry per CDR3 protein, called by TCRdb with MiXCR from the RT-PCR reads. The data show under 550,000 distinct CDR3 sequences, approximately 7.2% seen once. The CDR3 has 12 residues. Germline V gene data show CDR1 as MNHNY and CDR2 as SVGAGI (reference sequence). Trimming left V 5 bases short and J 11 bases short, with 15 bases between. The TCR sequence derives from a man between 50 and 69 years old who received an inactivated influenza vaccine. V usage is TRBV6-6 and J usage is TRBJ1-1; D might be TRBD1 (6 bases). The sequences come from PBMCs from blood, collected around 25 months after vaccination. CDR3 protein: CASSLLRGAAFF. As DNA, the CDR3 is TGTGCCAGCAGTCTGCTTAGGGGGGCGGCTTTCTTT.